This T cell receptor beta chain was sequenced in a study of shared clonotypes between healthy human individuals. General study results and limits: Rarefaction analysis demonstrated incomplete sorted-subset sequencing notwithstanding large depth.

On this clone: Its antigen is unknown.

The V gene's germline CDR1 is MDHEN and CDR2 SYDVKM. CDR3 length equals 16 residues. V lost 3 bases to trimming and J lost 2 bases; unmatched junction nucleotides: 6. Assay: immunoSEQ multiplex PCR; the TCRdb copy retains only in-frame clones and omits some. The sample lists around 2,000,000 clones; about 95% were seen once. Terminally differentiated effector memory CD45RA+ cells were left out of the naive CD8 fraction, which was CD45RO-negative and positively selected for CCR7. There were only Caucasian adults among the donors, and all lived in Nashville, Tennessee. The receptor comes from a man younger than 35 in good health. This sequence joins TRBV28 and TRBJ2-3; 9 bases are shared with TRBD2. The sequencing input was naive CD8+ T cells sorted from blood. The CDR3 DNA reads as TGTGCCAGCAGTTTCATAGCGGGGGTAACCACAGATACGCAGTATTTT. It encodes CASSFIAGVTTDTQYF.